The clone carrying this T cell receptor beta chain was seen a handful of times. This entry comes from a study of T-cell memory formation after mild COVID-19. CDR3 length: 17 residues. CDR1 is SGDLS, CDR2 YYNGEE, per germline. V lost 3 bases, J lost 0 bases, and 16 bases lay in between. MiXCR was run by TCRdb on the 5' RACE reads, yielding one entry per CDR3 protein. The sample includes a few hundred thousand distinct CDR3 sequences, about 15% of them seen just once. The sequencing input was PBMCs or a T cell subset sorted from them (not recorded which). The TCR comes from a man aged 18 to 30 who had mild COVID-19 (a few samples of this study predate the infection). Cell type and time point are not known. The chain employs TRBV9 and TRBJ2-1, with D tentatively TRBD1 or TRBD2 (5 bases each). CDR3 coding DNA: TGTGCCAGCAGCGGACGATGGGACGGAAGCTCCTACAATGAGCAGTTCTTC. Its translation: CASSGRWDGSSYNEQFF.